The clone carrying this T cell receptor beta chain was detected once. The sample is drawn from a study of Ad26.COV2.S vaccination and SARS-CoV-2 variants. Germline V gives CDR1 PRHDT, CDR2 FYEKMQ (reference sequence). The CDR3 is made up of 19 amino acids. V gave up 5 bases and J gave up 3 bases; unmatched junction bases: 15. Assay: immunoSEQ multiplex PCR; the TCRdb copy retains only in-frame clones and omits some. Of some 350,000 clones listed, 85% to 90% are singletons. Noted treatment: approximately 18 received Ad26.COV2.S at low or high dose, single or two shots; about 5 received placebo; per-sample allocation not given. Samples analyzed were those drawn on day 63 after the first vaccine or placebo injection. This Boston cohort included adults aged 18-55 years. Wuhan-strain spike was delivered by a replication-incompetent Ad26 vector.

The TCR comes from a person between 18 and 65 years old who received the Ad26.COV2.S COVID-19 vaccine or a placebo. This sample comprised peripheral blood, obtained in a trial of Ad26.COV2.S vaccine versus placebo. This sequence joins TRBV13 and TRBJ2-2, with 10 bases lining up with TRBD2. The CDR3 loop is CASSPVRYSGGIHTGELFF. CDR3 nucleotide sequence: TGTGCCAGCAGCCCCGTGAGGTATAGCGGGGGGATCCACACCGGGGAGCTGTTTTTT.